Below, one T cell receptor (beta chain) is given with its context. Its antigen is currently unknown. This specimen belongs to a study of CD8 T cell repertoires and HIV-1 epitope variants. Study at large: Twenty-five autologous and known Gag and Nef epitope variant peptides each stimulated T cells separately. Controls were a CMV, EBV and flu pool, Ebola AY9, and no peptide.

General study results and limits: Nef KF9 drew 4 to 6 clonotypes and HW9 one, without TAALDMSHF responses. Nine TCR beta clonotypes were antigen-specific, roughly 6 apparently recognizing autologous or escape variants.

Data came from immunoSEQ multiplex PCR; TCRdb stores just in-frame clones and leaves some out. This sample has 5,000 to 7,000 clones, with approximately 62% found just once. This CDR3 has 16 residues. Looked up from germline, CDR1 is SGHDT and CDR2 is YYEEEE. The V gene end was trimmed by 2 bases and the J gene end by 4 bases; junction bases not matched to a gene: 8. The source material was cultured CD8+ T cells derived from PBMCs. This sequence was found in a male donor with HIV. V and J are TRBV5-6 and TRBJ2-3; 9 positions agree with TRBD1. CDR3 sequence: CASSFGTGLLADTQYF. In nucleotides, the CDR3 is TGTGCCAGCAGCTTCGGGACAGGGCTTCTTGCAGATACGCAGTATTTT.